The 15 T cell receptor beta chains presented below share a single source sample, sequenced in a study of PD-1 blockade in classical Hodgkin lymphoma. TCRdb's table, derived via immunoSEQ multiplex PCR, lists solely in-frame clones and lacks some. The data show roughly 26,000 clones, around 86% seen once. There was relapse after autologous stem cell transplantation in every patient, and there was variation in brentuximab vedotin exposure. The sample in question was peripheral blood mononuclear cells (PBMCs), obtained at baseline. The receptors come from a human donor with classical Hodgkin lymphoma.

The chain carries TRBV11-1 and TRBJ1-1, with D maybe TRBD1 (5 bases). This CDR3 has 18 residues. Germline CDR1 is SGHAT and CDR2 is FQDESV (reference sequence). Deletions cut 1 base from V and 1 base from J, with 19 bases between. The CDR3 loop reads CASSLVGPGFDWNTEAFF. In DNA, the CDR3 is TGTGCCAGCAGCTTAGTTGGCCCAGGGTTCGATTGGAACACTGAAGCTTTCTTT.

The J gene is TRBJ2-6, the V gene TRBV7-6; maybe TRBD1 (6 bases). CDR3 length equals 18 residues. V lost 4 bases, J lost 0 bases, and 16 bases lay in between. CDR1 and CDR2 (germline): SGHVS, FNYEAQ. The CDR3 here is CASSSHGQLPSGANVLTF. In DNA form, the CDR3 reads TGTGCCAGCAGCTCCCACGGACAGCTCCCCTCTGGGGCCAACGTCCTGACTTTC.

The chain couples TRBV18 to TRBJ2-4; D is ambiguous. In germline, CDR1 is KGHSH, CDR2 LQKENI. CDR3 size: 20 residues. V lost 2 bases to trimming and J lost 0 bases, with 23 bases between them. In nucleotides, the CDR3 is TGTGCCAGCTCACCAGACCTTCGGTGGCTCGACGAGCTAGCCAAAAACATTCAGTACTTC. Protein product: CASSPDLRWLDELAKNIQYF. Filled out from reference TRBV18 and TRBJ2-4, the complete variable domain reads NAGVMQNPRHLVRRRGQEARLRCSPMKGHSHVYWYRQLPEEGLKFMVYLQKENIIDESGMPKERFSAEFPKEGPSILRIQQVVRGDSAAYFCASSPDLRWLDELAKNIQYFGAGTRLSVL.

The chain couples TRBV5-1 to TRBJ1-1; a possible D gene is TRBD1 (5 bases). The V and J ends lost 2 bases and 1 base respectively, with 6 bases between them. Germline CDR1 reads SGHRS; CDR2 reads YFSETQ. The CDR3 length is 13 residues. The CDR3 spells CASSFGGNTEAFF. The CDR3 DNA reads as TGCGCCAGCAGCTTTGGGGGGAACACTGAAGCTTTCTTT. The variable domain in full, completed from reference TRBV5-1 and TRBJ1-1, reads KAGVTQTPRYLIKTRGQQVTLSCSPISGHRSVSWYQQTPGQGLQFLFEYFSETQRNKGNFPGRFSGRQFSNSRSEMNVSTLELGDSALYLCASSFGGNTEAFFGQGTRLTVV.

The chain couples TRBV11-2 to TRBJ2-5; TRBD2 matches 7 bases. Matching the DNA end better, TRBJ2-7 makes the J call doubtful. Germline CDR1 is SGHAT and CDR2 is FQNNGV. CDR3 length: 15 residues. CDR3 protein: CASSYSPSGAYEQYF. The CDR3, as DNA: TGTGCCAGCAGCTACTCCCCTAGCGGTGCCTACGAGCAGTACTTC.

The chain is built from TRBV7-9 and TRBJ2-1, with D possibly matching TRBD2 (6 bases). The CDR3 loop spans 12 amino acids. CDR1 and CDR2 from the germline V gene are SEHNR and FQNEAQ (reference sequence). Trimming took off 11 bases at V and 5 bases at J, with 13 bases between the two ends. The CDR3 nucleotides are TGTGCCGCCCGGGACTTAGACAATGAGCAGTTCTTC. Protein product: CAARDLDNEQFF.

The genes are TRBV5-1 and TRBJ2-3; TRBD2 matches 13 bases. J was trimmed by 2 bases and V by 0 bases; bases with no gene match: 6. Germline V gives CDR1 SGHRS, CDR2 YFSETQ. This CDR3 has 18 amino acids. The CDR3 DNA follows: TGCGCCAGCAGCTTGGCATTGACTAGCGGGGGGAACACAGATACGCAGTATTTT. Translated: CASSLALTSGGNTDTQYF.

The chain combines TRBV5-1 with TRBJ1-2, with D maybe TRBD1 (6 bases). Germline values: CDR1 SGHRS, CDR2 YFSETQ. The CDR3 has 14 amino acids. Trimming stripped 4 bases from V and 0 bases from J, with 10 bases between. CDR3 sequence (DNA): TGCGCCAGCAGCCCCGGACAGCCTAACTATGGCTACACCTTC. Amino acids: CASSPGQPNYGYTF.

The chain carries TRBV5-1 and TRBJ2-1; D unclear. V was trimmed by 2 bases and J by 2 bases, leaving 11 bases between them. Germline V gene lookup returns CDR1 SGHRS and CDR2 YFSETQ. The CDR3 sequence is 15 residues long. In nucleotides, the CDR3 is TGCGCCAGCAGCTTAGGATTTCCCACCTACAATGAGCAGTTCTTC. Translation gives CASSLGFPTYNEQFF.

The genes are TRBV5-1 and TRBJ2-5, with D uncertain. CDR3 length: 15 amino acids. CDR1 and CDR2 from the germline V gene are SGHRS and YFSETQ. Trimming shortened V by 4 bases and J by 2 bases, and 15 bases separated the two germline ends. CDR3 sequence: CASSVSSLAQETQYF. The CDR3 DNA follows: TGCGCCAGCAGCGTGAGCTCCTTGGCGCAAGAGACCCAGTACTTC.

The gene calls are TRBV6-6 and TRBJ1-5; the D gene is possibly TRBD1 (6 bases). V was trimmed by 7 bases and J by 3 bases, leaving 13 bases between them. From germline, CDR1 is MNHNY and CDR2 SVGAGI (reference sequence). CDR3 length: 14 amino acids. CDR3 in amino acids: CASTQTGYNQPQHF. In DNA form, the CDR3 reads TGTGCCAGCACTCAGACAGGTTACAATCAGCCCCAGCATTTT.

The chain uses TRBV5-4 and TRBJ2-3; 9 nucleotides line up with TRBD2. Germline values: CDR1 SGHNT, CDR2 YYREEE (reference sequence). The CDR3 is 17 amino acids. The V gene end was trimmed by 0 bases and the J gene end by 0 bases; junction bases not matched to a gene: 5. CDR3 nucleotides: TGTGCCAGCAGCTTGGACATAGCGGGGGCTAGCACAGATACGCAGTATTTT. Translating gives CASSLDIAGASTDTQYF.

About this clone: Here the CDR3 omits its conserved ending phenylalanine or tryptophan, so a read error is the likely source. Because the CDR3's place on the DNA is in doubt, the DNA is left out and the CDR3 is given as listed by TCRdb. V gene TRBV10-1 combines with J gene TRBJ2-7; the tabulated D call, TRBD2, remains unverified against the DNA. Germline loops: CDR1 WNHNN, CDR2 SYGVQD (reference sequence). The CDR3 is made up of 15 amino acids, end residues included. CDR3: CASSAPGTSGGATFL.

Here the CDR3 DNA reads TGCGCCAGCAGCGGGGGGAGCTCCTATAATTCACCCCTCCACTTT. Translating it yields CASSGGSSYNSPLHF. V gene TRBV5-1 combines with J gene TRBJ1-6; D might be TRBD1 (5 bases). Germline V gene lookup returns CDR1 SGHRS and CDR2 YFSETQ. This CDR3 is 15 amino acids long. The V end lost 4 bases, the J end lost 0 bases, and 8 bases lay between the germline ends.

The rearrangement uses TRBV7-9 and TRBJ1-2; the D is unclear. The CDR3 has 14 residues. V lost 4 bases to trimming and J lost 8 bases, with 17 bases between them. Per germline, CDR1 SEHNR and CDR2 FQNEAQ (reference sequence). CDR3 sequence reads: CASSSEALHRGYTF. CDR3 coding DNA: TGTGCCAGCAGCTCCGAGGCCCTTCATAGGGGCTACACCTTC.